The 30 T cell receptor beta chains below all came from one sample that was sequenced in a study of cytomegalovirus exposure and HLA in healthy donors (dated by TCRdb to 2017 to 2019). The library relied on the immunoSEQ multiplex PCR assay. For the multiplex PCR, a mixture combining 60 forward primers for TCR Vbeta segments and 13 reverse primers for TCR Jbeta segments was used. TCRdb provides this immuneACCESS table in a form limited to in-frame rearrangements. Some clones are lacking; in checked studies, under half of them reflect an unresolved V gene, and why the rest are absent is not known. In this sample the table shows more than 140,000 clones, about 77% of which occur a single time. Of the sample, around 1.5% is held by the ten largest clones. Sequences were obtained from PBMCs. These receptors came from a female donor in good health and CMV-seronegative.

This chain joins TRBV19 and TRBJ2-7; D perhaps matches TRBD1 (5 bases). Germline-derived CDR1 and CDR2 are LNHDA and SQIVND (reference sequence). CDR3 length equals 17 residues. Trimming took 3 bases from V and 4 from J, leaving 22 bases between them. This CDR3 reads CASSIFGGAADPYEQYF. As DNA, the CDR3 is TGTGCCAGTAGTATCTTTGGTGGGGCCGCGGACCCTTACGAGCAGTACTTC.

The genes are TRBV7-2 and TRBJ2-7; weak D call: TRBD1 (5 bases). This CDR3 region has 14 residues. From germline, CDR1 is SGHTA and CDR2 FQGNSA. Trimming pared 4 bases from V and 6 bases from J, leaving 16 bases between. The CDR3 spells CASSSRVQTSEQYF. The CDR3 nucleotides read TGTGCCAGCAGCTCCAGGGTTCAGACCAGCGAGCAGTACTTC. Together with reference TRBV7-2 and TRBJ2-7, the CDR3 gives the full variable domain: GAGVSQSPSNKVTEKGKDVELRCDPISGHTALYWYRQSLGQGLEFLIYFQGNSAPDKSGLPSDRFSAERTGGSVSTLTIQRTQQEDSAVYLCASSSRVQTSEQYFGPGTRLTVT.

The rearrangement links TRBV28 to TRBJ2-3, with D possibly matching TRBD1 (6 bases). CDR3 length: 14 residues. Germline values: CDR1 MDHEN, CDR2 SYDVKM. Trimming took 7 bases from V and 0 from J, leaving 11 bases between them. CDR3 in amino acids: CASKSTGSTDTQYF. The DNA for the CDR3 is TGTGCCAGCAAATCGACAGGAAGCACAGATACGCAGTATTTT.

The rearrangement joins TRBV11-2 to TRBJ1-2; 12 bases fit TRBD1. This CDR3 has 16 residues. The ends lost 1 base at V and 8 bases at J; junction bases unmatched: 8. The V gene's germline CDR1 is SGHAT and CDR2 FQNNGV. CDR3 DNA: TGTGCCAGCAGCTTAGCCGGGACAGGGGGCGCTTGGGGCTACACCTTC. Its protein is CASSLAGTGGAWGYTF. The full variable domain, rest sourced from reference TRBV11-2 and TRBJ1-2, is EAGVAQSPRYKIIEKRQSVAFWCNPISGHATLYWYQQILGQGPKLLIQFQNNGVVDDSQLPKDRFSAERLKGVDSTLKIQPAKLEDSAVYLCASSLAGTGGAWGYTFGSGTRLTVV.

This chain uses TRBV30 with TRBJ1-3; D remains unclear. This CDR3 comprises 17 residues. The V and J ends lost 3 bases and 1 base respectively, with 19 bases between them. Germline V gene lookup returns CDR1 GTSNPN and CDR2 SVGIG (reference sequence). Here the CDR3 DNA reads TGTGCCTGGAGGGGCAGGCGCCCTGTCCCTTCTGGAAACACCATATATTTT. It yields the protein CAWRGRRPVPSGNTIYF. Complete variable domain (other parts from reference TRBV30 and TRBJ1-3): SQTIHQWPATLVQPVGSPLSLECTVEGTSNPNLYWYRQAAGRGLQLLFYSVGIGQISSEVPQNLSASRPQDRQFILSSKKLLLSDSGFYLCAWRGRRPVPSGNTIYFGEGSWLTVV.

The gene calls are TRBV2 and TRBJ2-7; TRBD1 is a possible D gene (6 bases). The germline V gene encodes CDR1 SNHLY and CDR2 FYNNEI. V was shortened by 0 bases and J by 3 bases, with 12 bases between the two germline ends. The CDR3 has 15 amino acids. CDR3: CASSEAPTGIYEQYF. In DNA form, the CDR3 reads TGTGCCAGCAGTGAAGCGCCAACAGGGATCTACGAGCAGTACTTC.

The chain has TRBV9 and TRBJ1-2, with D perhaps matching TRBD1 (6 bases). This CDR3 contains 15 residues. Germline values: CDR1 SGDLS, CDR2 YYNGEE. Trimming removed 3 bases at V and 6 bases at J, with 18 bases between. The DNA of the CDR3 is TGTGCCAGCAGCGGGGGGAGGGGGGGTTCTGATGGCTACACCTTC. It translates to CASSGGRGGSDGYTF.

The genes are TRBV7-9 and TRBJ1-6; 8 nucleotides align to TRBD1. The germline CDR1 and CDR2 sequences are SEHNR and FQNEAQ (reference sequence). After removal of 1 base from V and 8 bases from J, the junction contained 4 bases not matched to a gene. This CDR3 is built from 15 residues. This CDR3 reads CASSLVQGADSPLHF. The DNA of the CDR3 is TGTGCCAGCAGCTTAGTGCAGGGGGCGGATTCACCCCTCCACTTT.

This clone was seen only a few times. CDR3 DNA sequence: TGTGCCAGCAGCTTGGGGCCGGGAGACCATCAGCCCCAGCATTTT. This codes for CASSLGPGDHQPQHF. This rearrangement joins TRBV5-4 to TRBJ1-5; no reliable D call. The CDR3 has 15 amino acids. Germline V gives CDR1 SGHNT, CDR2 YYREEE (reference sequence). Trimming pared 0 bases from V and 5 bases from J, leaving 12 bases between.

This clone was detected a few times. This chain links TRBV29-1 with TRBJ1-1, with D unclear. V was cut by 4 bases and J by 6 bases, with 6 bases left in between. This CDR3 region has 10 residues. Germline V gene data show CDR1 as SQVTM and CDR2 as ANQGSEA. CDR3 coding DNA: TGCAGCGTTGTAGTCTCTGAAGCTTTCTTT. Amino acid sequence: CSVVVSEAFF.

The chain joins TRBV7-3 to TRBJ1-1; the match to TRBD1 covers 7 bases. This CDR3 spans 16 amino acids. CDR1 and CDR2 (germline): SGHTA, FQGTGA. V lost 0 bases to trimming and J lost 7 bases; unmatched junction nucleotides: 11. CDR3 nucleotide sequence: TGTGCCAGCAGCTTAACTCTTCCTACGGCAGGGGGTGAAGCTTTCTTT. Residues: CASSLTLPTAGGEAFF.

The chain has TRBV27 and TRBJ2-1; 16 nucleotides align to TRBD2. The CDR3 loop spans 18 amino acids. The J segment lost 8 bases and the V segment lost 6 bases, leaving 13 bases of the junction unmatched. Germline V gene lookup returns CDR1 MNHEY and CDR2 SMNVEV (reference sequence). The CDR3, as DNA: TGTGCCAGCAGCCCCGGGACTAGCGGGGGGGCCTTTTGGCATGAGCAGTTCTTC. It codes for CASSPGTSGGAFWHEQFF.

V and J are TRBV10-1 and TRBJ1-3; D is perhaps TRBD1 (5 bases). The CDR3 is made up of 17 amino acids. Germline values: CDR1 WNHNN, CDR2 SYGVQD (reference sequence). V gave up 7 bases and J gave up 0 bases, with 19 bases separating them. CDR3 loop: CASIPRQSTFSGNTIYF. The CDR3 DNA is TGCGCCAGCATACCCAGACAGAGCACCTTCTCTGGAAACACCATATATTTT.

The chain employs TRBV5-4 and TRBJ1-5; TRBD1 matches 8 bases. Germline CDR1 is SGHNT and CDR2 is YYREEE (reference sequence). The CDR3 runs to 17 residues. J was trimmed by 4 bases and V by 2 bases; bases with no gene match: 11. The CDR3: CASSFYRGNVNNQPQHF. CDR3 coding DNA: TGTGCCAGCAGCTTTTACAGGGGGAATGTAAATAATCAGCCCCAGCATTTT.

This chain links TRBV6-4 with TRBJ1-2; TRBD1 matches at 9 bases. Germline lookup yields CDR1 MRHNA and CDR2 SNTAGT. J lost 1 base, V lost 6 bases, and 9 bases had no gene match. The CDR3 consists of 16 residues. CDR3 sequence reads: CASSPTGTGINYGYTF. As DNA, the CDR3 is TGTGCCAGCAGCCCAACCGGGACAGGGATTAACTATGGCTACACCTTC.

The DNA for the CDR3 is TGCGCCAGCAGCTTGGGATCCAACAGGGTTAAAGCGTCACCCCTCCACTTT. Amino acid sequence: CASSLGSNRVKASPLHF. The chain uses TRBV5-1 and TRBJ1-6, with D possibly matching TRBD1 (6 bases). Germline V gene sequence: CDR1 SGHRS, CDR2 YFSETQ. CDR3 length equals 17 residues. The ends were cut back, 0 bases at V and 10 bases at J, with 20 bases in the middle.

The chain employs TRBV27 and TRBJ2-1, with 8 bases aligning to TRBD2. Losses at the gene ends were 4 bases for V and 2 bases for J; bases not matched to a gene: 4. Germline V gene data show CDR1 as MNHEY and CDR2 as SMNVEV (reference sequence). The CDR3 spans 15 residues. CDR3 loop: CASSWGLVAYNEQFF. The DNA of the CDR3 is TGTGCCAGCAGTTGGGGACTAGTGGCCTACAATGAGCAGTTCTTC.

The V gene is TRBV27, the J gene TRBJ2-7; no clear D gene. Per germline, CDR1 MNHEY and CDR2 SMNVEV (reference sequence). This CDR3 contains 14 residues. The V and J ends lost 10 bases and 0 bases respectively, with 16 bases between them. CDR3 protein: CATGAVRSSYEQYF. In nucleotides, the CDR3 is TGTGCCACCGGTGCGGTTAGGAGCTCCTACGAGCAGTACTTC.

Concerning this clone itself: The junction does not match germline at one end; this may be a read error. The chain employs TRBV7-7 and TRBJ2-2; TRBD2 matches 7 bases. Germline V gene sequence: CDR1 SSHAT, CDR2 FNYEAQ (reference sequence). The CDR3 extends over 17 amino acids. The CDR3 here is CASSLREKGGWAGELFF. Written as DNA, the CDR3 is TGTGCTAGCAGCTTACGGGAGAAGGGAGGGTGGGCCGGGGAGCTGTTTTTT.

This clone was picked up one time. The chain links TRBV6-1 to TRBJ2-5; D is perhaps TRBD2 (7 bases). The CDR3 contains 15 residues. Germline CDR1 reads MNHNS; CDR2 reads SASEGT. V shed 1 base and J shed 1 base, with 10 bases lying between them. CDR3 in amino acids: CASSEVGGAQETQYF. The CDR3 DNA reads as TGTGCCAGCAGTGAAGTTGGGGGGGCCCAAGAGACCCAGTACTTC.

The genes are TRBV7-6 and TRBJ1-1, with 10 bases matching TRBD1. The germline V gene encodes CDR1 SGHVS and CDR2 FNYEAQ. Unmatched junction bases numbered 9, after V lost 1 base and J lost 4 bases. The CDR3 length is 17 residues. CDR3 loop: CASSLVSTGGQGTEAFF. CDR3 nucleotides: TGTGCCAGCAGCTTAGTCTCGACAGGGGGCCAGGGCACTGAAGCTTTCTTT.

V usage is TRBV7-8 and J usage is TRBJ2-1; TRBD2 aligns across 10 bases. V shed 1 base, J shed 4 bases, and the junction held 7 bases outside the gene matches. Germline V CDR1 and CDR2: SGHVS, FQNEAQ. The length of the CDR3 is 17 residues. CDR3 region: CASSLVKRTSGYNEQFF. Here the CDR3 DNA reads TGTGCCAGCAGCTTAGTGAAACGGACTAGCGGTTACAATGAGCAGTTCTTC.

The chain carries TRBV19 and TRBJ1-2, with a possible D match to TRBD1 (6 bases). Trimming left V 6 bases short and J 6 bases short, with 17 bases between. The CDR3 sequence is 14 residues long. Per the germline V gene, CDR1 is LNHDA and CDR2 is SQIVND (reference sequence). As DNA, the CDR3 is TGTGCCAGTAGCCCCTTTGGGCAGGGGAATGGCTACACCTTC. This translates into CASSPFGQGNGYTF. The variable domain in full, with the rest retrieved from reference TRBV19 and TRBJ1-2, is DGGITQSPKYLFRKEGQNVTLSCEQNLNHDAMYWYRQDPGQGLRLIYYSQIVNDFQKGDIAEGYSVSREKKESFPLTVTSAQKNPTAFYLCASSPFGQGNGYTFGSGTRLTVV.

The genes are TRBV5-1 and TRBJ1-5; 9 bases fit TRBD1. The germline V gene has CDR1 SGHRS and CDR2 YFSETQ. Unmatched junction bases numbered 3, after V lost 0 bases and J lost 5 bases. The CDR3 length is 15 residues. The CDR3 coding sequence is TGCGCCAGCAGCTTGGCGGGACAGGGTCATCAGCCCCAGCATTTT. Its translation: CASSLAGQGHQPQHF.

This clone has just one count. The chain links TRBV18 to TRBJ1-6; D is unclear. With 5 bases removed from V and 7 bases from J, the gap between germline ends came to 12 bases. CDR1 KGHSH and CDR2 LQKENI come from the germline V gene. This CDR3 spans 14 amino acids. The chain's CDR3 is CASSSEGWNSPLHF. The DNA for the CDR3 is TGTGCCAGCTCATCGGAGGGCTGGAATTCACCCCTCCACTTT.

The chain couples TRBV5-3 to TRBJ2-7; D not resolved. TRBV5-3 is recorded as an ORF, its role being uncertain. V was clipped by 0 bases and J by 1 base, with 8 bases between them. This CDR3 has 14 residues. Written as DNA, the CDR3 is TGTGCCAGAAGCTTGGCAGTGATATCCTACGAGCAGTACTTC. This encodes CARSLAVISYEQYF.

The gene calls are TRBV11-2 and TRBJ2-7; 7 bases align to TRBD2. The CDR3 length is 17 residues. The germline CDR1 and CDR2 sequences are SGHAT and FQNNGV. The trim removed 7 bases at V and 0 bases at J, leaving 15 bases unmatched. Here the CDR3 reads CASTQLGRADSSYEQYF. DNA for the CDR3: TGTGCCAGCACCCAGCTTGGGAGGGCAGACAGCTCCTACGAGCAGTACTTC. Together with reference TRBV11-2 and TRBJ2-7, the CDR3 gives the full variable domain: EAGVAQSPRYKIIEKRQSVAFWCNPISGHATLYWYQQILGQGPKLLIQFQNNGVVDDSQLPKDRFSAERLKGVDSTLKIQPAKLEDSAVYLCASTQLGRADSSYEQYFGPGTRLTVT.

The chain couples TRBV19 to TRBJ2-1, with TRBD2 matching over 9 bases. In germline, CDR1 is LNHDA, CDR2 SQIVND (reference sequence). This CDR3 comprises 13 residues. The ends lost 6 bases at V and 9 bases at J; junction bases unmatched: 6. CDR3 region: CASRPTSGGEQFF. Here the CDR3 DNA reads TGTGCCAGTAGACCGACTAGCGGAGGTGAGCAGTTCTTC. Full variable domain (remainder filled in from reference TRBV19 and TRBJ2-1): DGGITQSPKYLFRKEGQNVTLSCEQNLNHDAMYWYRQDPGQGLRLIYYSQIVNDFQKGDIAEGYSVSREKKESFPLTVTSAQKNPTAFYLCASRPTSGGEQFFGPGTRLTVL.

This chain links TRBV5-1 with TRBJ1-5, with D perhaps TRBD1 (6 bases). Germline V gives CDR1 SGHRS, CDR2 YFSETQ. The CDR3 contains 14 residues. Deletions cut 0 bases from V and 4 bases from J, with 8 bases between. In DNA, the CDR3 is TGCGCCAGCAGCTTGGACAGGGCGAATCAGCCCCAGCATTTT. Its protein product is CASSLDRANQPQHF.

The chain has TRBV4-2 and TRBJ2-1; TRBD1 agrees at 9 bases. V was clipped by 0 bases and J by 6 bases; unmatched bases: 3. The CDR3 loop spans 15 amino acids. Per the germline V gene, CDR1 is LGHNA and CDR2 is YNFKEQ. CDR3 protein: CASSQDEGQGNEQFF. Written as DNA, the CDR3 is TGTGCCAGCAGCCAAGATGAGGGACAGGGCAATGAGCAGTTCTTC.